Each of the 17 T cell receptor beta chains below was sequenced from the same sample in a study of OX40 agonist ivuxolimab in advanced cancers. Method: immunoSEQ multiplex PCR; TCRdb's copy keeps in-frame clones and lacks some. Of about 43,000 clones detected, around 87% appear once; the ten largest clones hold about 35%. The sample was CD4+ or CD8+ T cells sorted from blood, taken in a trial of the OX40 agonist ivuxolimab. The receptor source for this set is an adult with an advanced solid tumor such as melanoma, head and neck, liver or kidney cancer.

The chain uses TRBV11-2 and TRBJ2-6, with a weak D call TRBD1 (6 bases). The CDR3 spans 15 residues. Germline values: CDR1 SGHAT, CDR2 FQNNGV. With 5 bases removed from V and 2 bases from J, the gap between germline ends came to 10 bases. The CDR3 reads CASSLTGAGANVLTF. The CDR3 nucleotides are TGTGCCAGCAGCCTGACAGGAGCTGGGGCCAACGTCCTGACTTTC.

In regard to this clone: At one boundary the junction diverges from the germline segment, which might be a read error. The rearrangement joins TRBV6-4 to TRBJ1-6; D is possibly TRBD1 (5 bases). The CDR3 loop spans 14 amino acids. Germline lookup yields CDR1 MRHNA and CDR2 SNTAGT. Here the CDR3 DNA reads TGTGCCAGCAGTTACTCGGGAGGGGATTCACCCCTCCACTTT. Protein sequence: CASSYSGGDSPLHF.

This clone was counted a few times. The chain is built from TRBV7-2 and TRBJ2-3, with D tentatively TRBD1 (5 bases). The germline CDR1 and CDR2 sequences are SGHTA and FQGNSA. Trimming left V 4 bases short and J 2 bases short, with 10 bases between. This CDR3 region has 14 residues. The CDR3 DNA reads as TGTGCCAGCAGCTACTATGGGGCCACAGATACGCAGTATTTT. Its translation is CASSYYGATDTQYF.

The chain couples TRBV4-1 to TRBJ1-6, with D perhaps TRBD1 (5 bases). The length of the CDR3 is 15 residues. Germline CDR1 MGHRA, CDR2 YSYEKL. V was shortened by 4 bases and J by 7 bases, with 14 bases between the two germline ends. This chain's CDR3 is CASSRAGGNNSPLHF. The CDR3 DNA follows: TGCGCCAGCAGCCGGGCGGGGGGAAACAATTCACCCCTCCACTTT.

In this sample, this clone turned up once. The V gene is TRBV6-5, the J gene TRBJ1-2, with D perhaps TRBD1 (6 bases). Per germline, CDR1 MNHEY and CDR2 SVGAGI. Trimming left V 5 bases short and J 8 bases short, with 12 bases between. CDR3 length: 12 residues. CDR3 DNA: TGTGCCAGCAGTCCTAAGGGGGAAGGCTACACCTTC. Translated, it gives CASSPKGEGYTF.

The rearrangement uses TRBV5-1 and TRBJ2-3; TRBD2 aligns across 8 bases. The CDR3 consists of 14 residues. The V gene's germline CDR1 is SGHRS and CDR2 YFSETQ. J gave up 5 bases and V 4 bases, and 6 bases lay outside the gene matches. The CDR3 bases are TGCGCCAGCAGCGGGGGACTAGATTTAGATACGCAGTATTTT. Translating gives CASSGGLDLDTQYF.

The chain combines TRBV6-1 with TRBJ2-1; maybe TRBD2 (6 bases). CDR1 and CDR2 (germline): MNHNS, SASEGT. With 2 bases removed from V and 10 bases from J, the gap between germline ends came to 12 bases. The CDR3 spans 13 residues. For the CDR3, the DNA is TGTGCCAGCAGTGAAAGTGGTAGCGGCGAGCAGTTCTTC. It translates to CASSESGSGEQFF.

This clone appeared a single time. V gene TRBV9 combines with J gene TRBJ2-2, with D unclear. The V end lost 0 bases, the J end lost 2 bases, and 8 bases lay between the germline ends. The germline gives CDR1 SGDLS, CDR2 YYNGEE. CDR3 length: 15 amino acids. In DNA form, the CDR3 reads TGTGCCAGCAGCGTAGGCGGCAGCAACACCGGGGAGCTGTTTTTT. Its protein is CASSVGGSNTGELFF.

The chain has TRBV6-1 and TRBJ2-3; perhaps D is TRBD1 or TRBD2 (5 bases each). The V gene's germline CDR1 is MNHNS and CDR2 SASEGT. With 0 bases removed from V and 0 bases from J, the gap between germline ends came to 13 bases. The CDR3 has 17 amino acids. The CDR3 loop reads CASSEALGGYSTDTQYF. The CDR3 DNA reads as TGTGCCAGCAGTGAAGCGCTTGGGGGTTATAGCACAGATACGCAGTATTTT.

The J gene is TRBJ2-1, the V gene TRBV19, with 8 bases matching TRBD2. With V trimmed by 6 bases and J by 3 bases, 10 bases remained unmatched. The CDR3 length is 16 residues. Germline V gene sequence: CDR1 LNHDA, CDR2 SQIVND (reference sequence). As DNA, the CDR3 is TGTGCCAGTAGCATCTCGAGCGGGAGTGACTACAATGAGCAGTTCTTC. This encodes CASSISSGSDYNEQFF.

The chain has TRBV18 and TRBJ2-3; D is unresolved. The germline CDR1 and CDR2 sequences are KGHSH and LQKENI. V shed 0 bases and J shed 0 bases, with 13 bases lying between them. This CDR3 comprises 17 residues. The CDR3 coding sequence is TGTGCCAGCTCACCACCGGGCAGCCATCCTAGCACAGATACGCAGTATTTT. It encodes CASSPPGSHPSTDTQYF.

The sample holds a few counts of this clone. This chain joins TRBV7-6 and TRBJ1-3, with D hard to call. Germline loops: CDR1 SGHVS, CDR2 FNYEAQ. The CDR3 covers 15 residues. V gave up 5 bases and J gave up 4 bases, with 15 bases separating them. In DNA form, the CDR3 reads TGTGCCAGCAGCGACCCCCGTAGGTCAGGAAACACCATATATTTT. Translated, it gives CASSDPRRSGNTIYF.

A few counts support this clone. The chain combines TRBV19 with TRBJ2-7; D tentatively fits TRBD1 or TRBD2 (5 bases each). The CDR3 is 15 amino acids. CDR1 LNHDA and CDR2 SQIVND come from the germline V gene (reference sequence). The V and J ends lost 3 bases and 0 bases respectively, with 12 bases between them. The CDR3 sequence is CASSISGTVSYEQYF. Written as DNA, the CDR3 is TGTGCCAGTAGTATCTCCGGGACGGTCTCCTACGAGCAGTACTTC.

The chain has TRBV2 and TRBJ2-1; D is possibly TRBD2 (6 bases). V was pared by 6 bases and J by 6 bases, with 9 bases between. This CDR3 comprises 12 residues. Germline V gives CDR1 SNHLY, CDR2 FYNNEI. The CDR3 DNA reads as TGTGCCAGCAGGCAAGCGGGCAATGAGCAGTTCTTC. Its translation: CASRQAGNEQFF.

V usage is TRBV7-3 and J usage is TRBJ1-1, with TRBD1 as a possible D gene (6 bases). Trimming shortened V by 3 bases and J by 5 bases, and 10 bases separated the two germline ends. The CDR3 runs to 13 residues. Germline V gene sequence: CDR1 SGHTA, CDR2 FQGTGA. This CDR3 is CASSFGQGTEAFF. CDR3 bases: TGTGCCAGCAGCTTTGGCCAGGGGACTGAAGCTTTCTTT.

Here the CDR3 reads CSVELGVSGNTEAFF. The DNA for the CDR3 is TGCAGCGTTGAATTGGGCGTTTCGGGGAACACTGAAGCTTTCTTT. The chain carries TRBV29-1 and TRBJ1-1; unclear D gene. V dropped 2 bases and J dropped 1 base, with 14 bases sitting between them. The CDR3 spans 15 residues. Per germline, CDR1 SQVTM and CDR2 ANQGSEA.

The chain joins TRBV6-1 to TRBJ2-7; the match to TRBD2 covers 13 bases. The CDR3 has 16 amino acids. CDR1 is MNHNS and CDR2 is SASEGT in the germline V gene. V lost 3 bases, J lost 4 bases, and 6 bases stayed unmatched. The CDR3 DNA reads TGTGCCAGCAGTGACCTGGGACTAGCGGGGAAATACGAGCAGTACTTC. It yields the protein CASSDLGLAGKYEQYF.